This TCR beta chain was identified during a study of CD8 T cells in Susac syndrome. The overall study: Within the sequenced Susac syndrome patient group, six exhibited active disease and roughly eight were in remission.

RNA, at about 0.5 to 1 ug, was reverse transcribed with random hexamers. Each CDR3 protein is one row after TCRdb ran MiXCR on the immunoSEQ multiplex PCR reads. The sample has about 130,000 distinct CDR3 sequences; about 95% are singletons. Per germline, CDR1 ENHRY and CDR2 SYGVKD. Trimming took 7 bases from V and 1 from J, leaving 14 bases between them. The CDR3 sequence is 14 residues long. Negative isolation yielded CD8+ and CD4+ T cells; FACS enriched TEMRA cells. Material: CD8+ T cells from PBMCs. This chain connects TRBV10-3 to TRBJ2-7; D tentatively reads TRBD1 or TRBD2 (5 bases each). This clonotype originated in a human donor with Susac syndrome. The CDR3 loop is CAIKSGPESYEQYF. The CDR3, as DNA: TGTGCCATCAAGTCGGGACCGGAATCCTACGAGCAGTACTTC.